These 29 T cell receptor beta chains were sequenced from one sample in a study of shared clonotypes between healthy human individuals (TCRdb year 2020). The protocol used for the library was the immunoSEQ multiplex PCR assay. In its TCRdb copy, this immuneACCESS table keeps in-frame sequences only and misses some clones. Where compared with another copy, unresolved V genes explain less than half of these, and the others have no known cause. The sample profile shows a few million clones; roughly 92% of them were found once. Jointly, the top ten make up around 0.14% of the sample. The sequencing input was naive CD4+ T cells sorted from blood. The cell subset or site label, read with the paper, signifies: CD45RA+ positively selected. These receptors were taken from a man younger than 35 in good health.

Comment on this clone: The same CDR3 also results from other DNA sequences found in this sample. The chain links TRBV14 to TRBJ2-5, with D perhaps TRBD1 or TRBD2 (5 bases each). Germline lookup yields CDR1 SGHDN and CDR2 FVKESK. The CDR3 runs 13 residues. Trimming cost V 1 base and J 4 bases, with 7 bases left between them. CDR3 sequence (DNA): TGTGCCAGCAGCCAAGGGGGACGAGAGACCCAGTACTTC. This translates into CASSQGGRETQYF.

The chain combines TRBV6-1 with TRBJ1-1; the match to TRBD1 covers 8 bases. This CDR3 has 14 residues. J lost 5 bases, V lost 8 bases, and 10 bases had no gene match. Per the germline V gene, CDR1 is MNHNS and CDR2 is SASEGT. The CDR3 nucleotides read TGTGCCAGCCTGAGGTCAGGGGGCTATACTGAAGCTTTCTTT. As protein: CASLRSGGYTEAFF.

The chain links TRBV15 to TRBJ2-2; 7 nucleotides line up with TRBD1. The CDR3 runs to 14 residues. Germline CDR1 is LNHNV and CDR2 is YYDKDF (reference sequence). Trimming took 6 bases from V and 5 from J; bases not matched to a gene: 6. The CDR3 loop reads CATRQGGVTGELFF. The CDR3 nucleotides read TGTGCCACCAGACAAGGGGGCGTGACCGGGGAGCTGTTTTTT.

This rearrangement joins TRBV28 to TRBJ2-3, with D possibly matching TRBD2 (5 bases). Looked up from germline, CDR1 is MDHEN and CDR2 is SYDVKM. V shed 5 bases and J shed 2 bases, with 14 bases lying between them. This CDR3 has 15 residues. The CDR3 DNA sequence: TGTGCCAGCAGTACCCCCCGGGGTGTCACAGATACGCAGTATTTT. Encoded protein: CASSTPRGVTDTQYF.

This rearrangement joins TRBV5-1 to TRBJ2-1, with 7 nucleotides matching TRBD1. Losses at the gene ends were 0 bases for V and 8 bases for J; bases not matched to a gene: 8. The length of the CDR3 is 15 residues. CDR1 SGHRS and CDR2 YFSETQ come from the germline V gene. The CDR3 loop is CASSLGGQEIYEQFF. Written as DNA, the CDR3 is TGCGCCAGCAGCTTGGGCGGACAGGAGATTTATGAGCAGTTCTTC.

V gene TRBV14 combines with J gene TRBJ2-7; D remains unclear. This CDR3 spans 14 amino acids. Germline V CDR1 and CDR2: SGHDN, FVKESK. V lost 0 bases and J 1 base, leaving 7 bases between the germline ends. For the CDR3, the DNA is TGTGCCAGCAGCCAAGACCACAGTTCCTACGAGCAGTACTTC. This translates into CASSQDHSSYEQYF.

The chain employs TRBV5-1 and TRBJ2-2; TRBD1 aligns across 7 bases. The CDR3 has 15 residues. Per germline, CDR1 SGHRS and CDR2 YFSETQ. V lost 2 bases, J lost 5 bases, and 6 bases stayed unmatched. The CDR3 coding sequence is TGCGCCAGCAGCTTCCAGACAGGGAATACCGGGGAGCTGTTTTTT. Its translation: CASSFQTGNTGELFF.

CDR3 bases: TGCGCCAGCAGTGGGGGGCTGAGGTCACCCCTCCACTTT. Protein product: CASSGGLRSPLHF. This chain connects TRBV10-2 to TRBJ1-6; the D gene is possibly TRBD1 (6 bases). The CDR3 consists of 13 residues. Germline V gene lookup returns CDR1 WSHSY and CDR2 SAAADI. The V end lost 4 bases, the J end lost 10 bases, and 11 bases lay between the germline ends.

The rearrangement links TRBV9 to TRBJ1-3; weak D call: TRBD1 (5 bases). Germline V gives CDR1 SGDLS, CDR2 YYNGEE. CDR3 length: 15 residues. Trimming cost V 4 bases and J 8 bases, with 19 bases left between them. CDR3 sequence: CASSLGSARGDTIYF. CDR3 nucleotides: TGTGCCAGCAGCCTAGGGAGCGCGCGGGGGGACACCATATATTTT.

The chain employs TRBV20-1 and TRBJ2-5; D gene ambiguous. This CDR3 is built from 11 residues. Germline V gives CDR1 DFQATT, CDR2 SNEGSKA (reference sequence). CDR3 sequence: CLTASGETQYF. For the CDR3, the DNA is TGCCTCACCGCTTCCGGAGAGACCCAGTACTTC.

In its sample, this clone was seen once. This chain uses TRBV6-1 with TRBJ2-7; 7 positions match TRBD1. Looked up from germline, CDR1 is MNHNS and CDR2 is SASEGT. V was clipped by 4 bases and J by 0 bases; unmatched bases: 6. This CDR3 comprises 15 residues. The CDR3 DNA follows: TGTGCCAGCAGTGTGGGACAGACCAGCTCCTACGAGCAGTACTTC. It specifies CASSVGQTSSYEQYF.

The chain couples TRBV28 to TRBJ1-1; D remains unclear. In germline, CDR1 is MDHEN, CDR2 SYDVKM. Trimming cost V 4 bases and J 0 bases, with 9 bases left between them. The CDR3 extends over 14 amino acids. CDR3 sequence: CASSSGSMNTEAFF. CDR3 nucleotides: TGTGCCAGCAGTTCGGGGAGTATGAACACTGAAGCTTTCTTT. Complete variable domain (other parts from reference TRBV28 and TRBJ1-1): DVKVTQSSRYLVKRTGEKVFLECVQDMDHENMFWYRQDPGLGLRLIYFSYDVKMKEKGDIPEGYSVSREKKERFSLILESASTNQTSMYLCASSSGSMNTEAFFGQGTRLTVV.

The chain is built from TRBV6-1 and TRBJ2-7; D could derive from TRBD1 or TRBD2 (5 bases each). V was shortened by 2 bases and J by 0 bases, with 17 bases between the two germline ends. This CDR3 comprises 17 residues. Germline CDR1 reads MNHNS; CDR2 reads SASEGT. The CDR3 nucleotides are TGTGCCAGCAGTGAATCCGGGACGGTATACCCCTCCTACGAGCAGTACTTC. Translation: CASSESGTVYPSYEQYF.

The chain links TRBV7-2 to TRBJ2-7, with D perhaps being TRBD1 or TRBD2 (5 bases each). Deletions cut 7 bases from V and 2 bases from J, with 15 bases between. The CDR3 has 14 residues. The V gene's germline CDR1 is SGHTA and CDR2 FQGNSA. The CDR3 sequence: CASNRDPLTYEQYF. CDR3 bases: TGTGCCAGCAACCGGGACCCGTTAACCTACGAGCAGTACTTC.

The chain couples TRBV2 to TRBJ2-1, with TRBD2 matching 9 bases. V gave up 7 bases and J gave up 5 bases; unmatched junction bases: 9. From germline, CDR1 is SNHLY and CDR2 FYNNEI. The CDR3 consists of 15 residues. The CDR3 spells CASMATSGSNNEQFF. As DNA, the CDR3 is TGTGCCAGCATGGCCACTAGCGGGTCGAACAATGAGCAGTTCTTC.

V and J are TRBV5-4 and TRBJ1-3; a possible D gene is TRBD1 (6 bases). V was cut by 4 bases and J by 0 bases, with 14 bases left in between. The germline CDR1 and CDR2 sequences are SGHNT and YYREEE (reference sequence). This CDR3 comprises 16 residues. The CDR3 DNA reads TGTGCCAGCAGCCCCAGGACGGACAGCTCTGGAAACACCATATATTTT. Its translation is CASSPRTDSSGNTIYF.

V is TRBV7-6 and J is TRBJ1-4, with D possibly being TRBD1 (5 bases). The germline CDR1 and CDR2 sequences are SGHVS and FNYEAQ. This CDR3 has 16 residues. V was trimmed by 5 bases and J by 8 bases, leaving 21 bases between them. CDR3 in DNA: TGTGCCAGCAGCAAGTCTTGGACCTCTGGGGGGGAAAAACTGTTTTTT. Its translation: CASSKSWTSGGEKLFF.

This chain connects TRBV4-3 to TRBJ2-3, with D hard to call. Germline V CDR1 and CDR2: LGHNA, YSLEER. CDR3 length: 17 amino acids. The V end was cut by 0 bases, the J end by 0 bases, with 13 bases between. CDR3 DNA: TGCGCCAGCAGCCAAGAAGCACAACTTTATAGCACAGATACGCAGTATTTT. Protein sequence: CASSQEAQLYSTDTQYF.

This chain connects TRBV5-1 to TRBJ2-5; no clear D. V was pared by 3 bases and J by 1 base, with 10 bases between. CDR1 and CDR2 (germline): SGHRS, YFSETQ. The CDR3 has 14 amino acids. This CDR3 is CASSWTGSQETQYF. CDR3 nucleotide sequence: TGCGCCAGCAGCTGGACGGGTAGCCAAGAGACCCAGTACTTC.

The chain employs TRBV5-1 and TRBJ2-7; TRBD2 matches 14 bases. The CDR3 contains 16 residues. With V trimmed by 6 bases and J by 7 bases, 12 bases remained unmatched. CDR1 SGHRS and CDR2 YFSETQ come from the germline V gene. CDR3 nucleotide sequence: TGCGCCAGCATAGGACTAGCGGGAGGTACCTCGGGGGAGCAGTACTTC. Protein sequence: CASIGLAGGTSGEQYF.

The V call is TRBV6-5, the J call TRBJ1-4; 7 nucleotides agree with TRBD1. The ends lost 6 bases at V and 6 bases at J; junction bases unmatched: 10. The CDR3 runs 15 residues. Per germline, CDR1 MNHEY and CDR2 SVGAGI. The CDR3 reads CASSARGGGHEKLFF. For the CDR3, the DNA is TGTGCCAGCAGCGCCAGGGGAGGGGGCCATGAAAAACTGTTTTTT.

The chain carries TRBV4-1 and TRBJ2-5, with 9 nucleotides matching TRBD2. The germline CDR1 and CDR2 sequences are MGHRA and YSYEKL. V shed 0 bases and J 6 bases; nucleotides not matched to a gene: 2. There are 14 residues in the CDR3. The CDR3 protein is CASSQDPSGKTQYF. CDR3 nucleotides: TGCGCCAGCAGCCAAGATCCTAGCGGGAAGACCCAGTACTTC.

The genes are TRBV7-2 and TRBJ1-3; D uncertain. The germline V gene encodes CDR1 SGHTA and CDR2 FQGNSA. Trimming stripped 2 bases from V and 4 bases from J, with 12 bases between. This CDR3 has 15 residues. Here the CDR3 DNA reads TGTGCCAGCAGCTTATGGCGCGGGGTCGGAAACACCATATATTTT. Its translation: CASSLWRGVGNTIYF.

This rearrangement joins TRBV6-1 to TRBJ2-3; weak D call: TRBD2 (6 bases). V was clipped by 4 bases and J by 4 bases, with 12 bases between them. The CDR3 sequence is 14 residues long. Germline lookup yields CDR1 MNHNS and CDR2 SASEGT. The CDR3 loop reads CASSAGGGSDTQYF. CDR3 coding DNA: TGTGCCAGCAGTGCCGGTGGGGGGTCAGATACGCAGTATTTT.

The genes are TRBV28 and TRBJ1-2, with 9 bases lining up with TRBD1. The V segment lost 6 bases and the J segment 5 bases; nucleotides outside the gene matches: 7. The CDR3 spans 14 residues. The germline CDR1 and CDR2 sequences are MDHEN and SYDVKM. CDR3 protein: CASSPGTGRYGYTF. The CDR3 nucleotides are TGTGCCAGCAGCCCAGGGACAGGGAGATATGGCTACACCTTC.

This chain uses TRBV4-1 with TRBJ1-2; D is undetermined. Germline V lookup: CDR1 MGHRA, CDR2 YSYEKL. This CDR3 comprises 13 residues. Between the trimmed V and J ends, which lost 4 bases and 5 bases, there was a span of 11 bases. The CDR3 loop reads CASSLSEVYGYTF. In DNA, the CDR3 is TGCGCCAGCAGCCTCTCTGAAGTGTATGGCTACACCTTC.

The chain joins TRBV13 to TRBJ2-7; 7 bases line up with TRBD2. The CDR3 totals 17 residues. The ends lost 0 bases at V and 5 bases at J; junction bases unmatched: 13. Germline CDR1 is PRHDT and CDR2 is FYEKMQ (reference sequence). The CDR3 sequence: CASSLGGWGGPFNEQYF. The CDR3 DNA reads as TGTGCCAGCAGCTTAGGCGGATGGGGAGGGCCTTTCAACGAGCAGTACTTC.

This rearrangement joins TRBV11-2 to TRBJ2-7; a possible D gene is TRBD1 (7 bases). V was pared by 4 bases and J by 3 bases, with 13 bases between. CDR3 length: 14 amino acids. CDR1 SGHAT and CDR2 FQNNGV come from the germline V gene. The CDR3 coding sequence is TGTGCCAGCAGCTCCCGGGGGACAGACTACGAGCAGTACTTC. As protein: CASSSRGTDYEQYF. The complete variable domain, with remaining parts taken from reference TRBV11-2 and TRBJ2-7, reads EAGVAQSPRYKIIEKRQSVAFWCNPISGHATLYWYQQILGQGPKLLIQFQNNGVVDDSQLPKDRFSAERLKGVDSTLKIQPAKLEDSAVYLCASSSRGTDYEQYFGPGTRLTVT.

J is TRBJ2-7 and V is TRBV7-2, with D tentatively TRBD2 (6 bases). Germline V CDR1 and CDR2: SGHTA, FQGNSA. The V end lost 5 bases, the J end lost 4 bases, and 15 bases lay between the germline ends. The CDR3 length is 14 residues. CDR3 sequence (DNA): TGTGCCAGCAGCCGTACCGGGACTCCTTACGAGCAGTACTTC. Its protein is CASSRTGTPYEQYF.